This TCR beta chain was obtained from a study of early T cells in non-severe SARS-CoV-2 infection. Turning to the study itself: Investigators sequenced bulk RNA drawn from unsorted whole blood, and chains remained unpaired.

Study outcomes and limitations: CD4 and private specificities were missed by VDJdb matching, which favored anti-spike CD8 responses.

This clonotype was seen a handful of times. Its target is not known. The TCR library protocol was used to attach unique molecular identifiers. These identifiers were attached to individual cDNA molecules. TCRdb analysed the 5' RACE reads with MiXCR anew, one entry per CDR3 protein. The sample consists of more than 50,000 distinct CDR3 sequences, about 13% of them appearing once. Germline V lookup: CDR1 SGDLS, CDR2 YYNGEE. CDR3 length: 14 amino acids. Between the trimmed V and J ends, which lost 0 bases and 3 bases, there was a span of 10 bases. The sequences come from whole blood, collected at baseline. The sequence was collected from an adult who was a healthcare worker with PCR-confirmed SARS-CoV-2 infection or an uninfected control (not recorded which). V is TRBV9 and J is TRBJ2-7, with no clear D. The CDR3 region is CASSVGGRNYEQYF. CDR3 sequence (DNA): TGTGCCAGCAGCGTAGGAGGCAGAAACTACGAGCAGTACTTC.